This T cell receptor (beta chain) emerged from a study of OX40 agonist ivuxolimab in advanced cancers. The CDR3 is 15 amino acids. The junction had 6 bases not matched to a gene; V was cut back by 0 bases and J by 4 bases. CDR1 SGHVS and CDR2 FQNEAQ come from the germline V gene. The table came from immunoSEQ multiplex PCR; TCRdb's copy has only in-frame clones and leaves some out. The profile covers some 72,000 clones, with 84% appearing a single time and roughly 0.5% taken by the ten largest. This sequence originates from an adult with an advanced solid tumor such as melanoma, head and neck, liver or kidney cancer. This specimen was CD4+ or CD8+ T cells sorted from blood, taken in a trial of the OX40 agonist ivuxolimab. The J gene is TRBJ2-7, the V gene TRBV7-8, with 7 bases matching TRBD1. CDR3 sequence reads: CASSLARQGTYEQYF. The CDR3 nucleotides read TGTGCCAGCAGCTTAGCGAGACAGGGAACTTACGAGCAGTACTTC.